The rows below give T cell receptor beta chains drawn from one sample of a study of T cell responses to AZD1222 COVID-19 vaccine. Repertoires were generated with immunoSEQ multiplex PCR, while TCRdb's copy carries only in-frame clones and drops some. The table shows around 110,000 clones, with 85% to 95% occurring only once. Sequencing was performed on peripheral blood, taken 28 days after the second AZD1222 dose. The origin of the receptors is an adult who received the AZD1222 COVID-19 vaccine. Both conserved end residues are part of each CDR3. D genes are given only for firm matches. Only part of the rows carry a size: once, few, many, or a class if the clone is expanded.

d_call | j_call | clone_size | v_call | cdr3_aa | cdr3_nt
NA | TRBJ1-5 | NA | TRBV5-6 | CASSRTDRPNQPQHF | TGTGCCAGCAGCCGGACGGACAGACCAAATCAGCCCCAGCATTTT
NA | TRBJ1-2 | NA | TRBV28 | CASTRLLSNYGYTF | TGTGCCAGCACAAGACTGCTTTCTAACTATGGCTACACCTTC
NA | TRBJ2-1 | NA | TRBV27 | CASSLYGTEGYNEQFF | TGTGCCAGCAGTTTATACGGGACGGAAGGGTACAATGAGCAGTTCTTC
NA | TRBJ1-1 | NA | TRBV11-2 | CASSLYDRRDTEAFF | TGTGCCAGCAGCCTTTACGACAGGCGGGATACTGAAGCTTTCTTT
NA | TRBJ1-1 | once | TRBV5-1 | CASSLGIEAFF | TGCGCCAGCAGCTTGGGGATTGAAGCTTTCTTT
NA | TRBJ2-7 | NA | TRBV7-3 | CASSLYGENYEQYF | TGTGCCAGCAGCTTATACGGCGAGAATTACGAGCAGTACTTC
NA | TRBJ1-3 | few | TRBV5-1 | CASSWTVSGNTIYF | TGCGCCAGCAGCTGGACAGTTTCTGGAAACACCATATATTTT
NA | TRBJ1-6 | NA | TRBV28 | CASSLLSAPSPLHF | TGTGCCAGCAGTTTATTGTCCGCTCCTTCACCCCTCCACTTT
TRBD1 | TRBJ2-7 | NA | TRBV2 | CASSFGQGLGEQYF | TGTGCCAGCAGTTTCGGACAGGGTTTGGGTGAGCAGTACTTC
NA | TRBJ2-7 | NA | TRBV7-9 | CASSQGSSYEQYF | TGTGCCAGCAGCCAAGGGAGCTCCTACGAGCAGTACTTC
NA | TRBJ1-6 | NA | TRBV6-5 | CASGQGERSPLHF | TGTGCCAGCGGTCAGGGTGAGCGTTCACCCCTCCACTTT
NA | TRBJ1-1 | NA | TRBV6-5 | CASSYSLHTEAFF | TGTGCCAGCAGTTACTCGCTACACACTGAAGCTTTCTTT
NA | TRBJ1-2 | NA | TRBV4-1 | CASSQDFLPRGYTF | TGCGCCAGCAGCCAAGATTTCCTCCCGCGGGGCTACACCTTC